A single T cell receptor (beta chain) is shown here with its context. The antigen remains undetermined. HTBI primers from iRepertoire and Arm-PCR of CDR3 regions yielded the TCR beta libraries. TCRdb analysed the multiplex PCR reads with MiXCR anew, one entry per CDR3 protein. The sample contains 350,000 to 450,000 distinct CDR3 sequences, about 21% of which appear only once. This entry belongs to a study of regulatory T cells in long-lasting Graves disease. This CDR3 has 15 amino acids. V lost 0 bases and J lost 0, with 6 bases in between. From germline, CDR1 is SGHTA and CDR2 FQGTGA. Study-wide findings and caveats: Persistent Graves' patients showed reduced TCR diversity versus newly diagnosed patients. Patients with persistent disease shared 2,700 or so public clonotypes, outpacing the approximately 970 shared by new patients. Persistent cases favored TRBV28, TRBJ1-2 and TRBJ2-5.

Regarding time point: persistent/refractory GD, antithyroid drugs over 5 years with positive TRAb. Scientists built the TCR library using RNA that was extracted from PBMCs. The sample was peripheral blood mononuclear cells (PBMCs), taken when the disease was refractory, from a patient treated with antithyroid drugs. This receptor was identified in a female donor with Graves disease. V and J are TRBV7-3 and TRBJ2-1, with D unresolved. CDR3 sequence (DNA): TGTGCCAGCAGCTTAACGTCTAGCTCCTACAATGAGCAGTTCTTC. Translation gives CASSLTSSSYNEQFF.